This TCR beta chain was retrieved from a study of tumor-infiltrating lymphocytes in primary liver carcinoma. Across the whole study: The patient population consisted of men and women between 30 and 69 years of age.

A primer in the constant region served to generate TCR beta cDNA from approximately 460 ng of total RNA. ARM-PCR, slightly modified, supplied the TCR beta libraries through three nested multiplex PCR rounds. Running 9 to 11 cycles apiece, the first two PCR rounds relied on TRBV1-TRBV30 forward primers together with a C-beta reverse primer. MiXCR, run by TCRdb on the multiplex PCR reads, gives a single entry per CDR3 protein. This sample has 320,000 or so distinct CDR3 sequences; 50% to 70% occur once, and the top ten carry approximately 9%. Concerning this clonotype: Its antigen is unknown. This could be a read error, since a much larger clone is one nucleotide away.

The CDR3 is made up of 11 amino acids. The V end was cut by 3 bases, the J end by 11 bases, with 8 bases between. Blood RNA came from unsorted whole blood; germline DNA was also extracted. Study findings and constraints: Since sampling was bulk and unsorted, CD4+ and CD8+ repertoires were not compared.

The chain links TRBV12-3 or TRBV12-4 to TRBJ1-5, with D unclear. The specimen sequenced was peripheral blood. This TCR came from a man aged 35 to 55 with primary liver carcinoma and hepatitis B virus infection. The DNA of the CDR3 is TGTGCCAGCAGTTTCGGGAGAGCCCAGCATTTT. Protein: CASSFGRAQHF.